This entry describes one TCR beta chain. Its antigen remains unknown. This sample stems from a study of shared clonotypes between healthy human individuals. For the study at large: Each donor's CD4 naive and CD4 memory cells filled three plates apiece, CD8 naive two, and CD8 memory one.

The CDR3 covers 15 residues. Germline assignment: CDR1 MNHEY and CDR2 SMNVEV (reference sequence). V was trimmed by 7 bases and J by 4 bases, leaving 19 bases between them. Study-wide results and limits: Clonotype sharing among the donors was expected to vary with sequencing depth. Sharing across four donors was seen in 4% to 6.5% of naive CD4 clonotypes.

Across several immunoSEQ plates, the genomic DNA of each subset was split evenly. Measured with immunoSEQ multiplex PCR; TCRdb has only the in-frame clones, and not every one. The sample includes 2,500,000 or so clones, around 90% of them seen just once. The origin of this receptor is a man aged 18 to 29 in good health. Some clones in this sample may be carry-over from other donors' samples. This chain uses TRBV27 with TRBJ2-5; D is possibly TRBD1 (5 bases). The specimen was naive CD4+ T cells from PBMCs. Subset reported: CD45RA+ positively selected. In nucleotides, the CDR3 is TGTGCCAGCACGGACACCGGTGGAGTTTCAGAGACCCAGTACTTC. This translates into CASTDTGGVSETQYF.